This T cell receptor (beta chain) comes out of a study of cytomegalovirus exposure and HLA in healthy donors. Study summary: In a previous analysis, some 120 million unique TCR beta sequences were found from 150 million to 200 million T cells.

The PCR ran on 60 Vbeta and 13 Jbeta primers. Assay: immunoSEQ multiplex PCR; the TCRdb copy retains only in-frame clones and omits some. The sample records more than 95,000 clones, 60% to 85% being singletons. Trimming took 7 bases from V and 6 from J; bases not matched to a gene: 13. This CDR3 has 15 amino acids. Germline assignment: CDR1 SQVTM and CDR2 ANQGSEA. This clone was picked up one time. Its antigen is still unknown. Study-wide points: Looking again later, the authors saw that most CMV-associated TCR beta chains seemed HLA-restricted.

The receptor was derived from a female donor in good health and CMV-seronegative. This chain joins TRBV29-1 and TRBJ2-2; 8 positions agree with TRBD2. The sample was PBMCs. CDR3 in amino acids: CSALGGGGLAGELFF. The CDR3 nucleotides read TGCAGCGCCCTGGGGGGCGGGGGGCTGGCCGGGGAGCTGTTTTTT.